The 26 T cell receptor beta chains in this list originate from one sample, sequenced in a study of CD8 T cells in Susac syndrome. The authors reverse transcribed roughly 0.5 to 1 ug RNA with random hexamers. TCRdb recomputed calls from the immunoSEQ multiplex PCR reads with MiXCR, one row per CDR3 protein. The repertoire holds 150,000 to 200,000 distinct CDR3 sequences, around 90% seen once, with roughly 0.087% in the top ten. Sequenced material: CD4+ T cells from PBMCs. Receptor source: a human donor with Susac syndrome.

The V gene is TRBV6-2 or TRBV6-3, the J gene TRBJ2-3, with D tentatively TRBD2 (5 bases). The CDR3 sequence is 14 residues long. V was pared by 6 bases and J by 1 base, with 11 bases between. Germline CDR1 reads MNHEY; CDR2 reads SVGEGT. The CDR3 sequence is CASSRSGGTDTQYF. In DNA, the CDR3 is TGTGCCAGCAGCCGATCCGGGGGCACAGATACGCAGTATTTT.

The chain is built from TRBV12-3 or TRBV12-4 and TRBJ2-1; a possible D gene is TRBD2 (5 bases). V lost 0 bases and J 9 bases, leaving 6 bases between the germline ends. This CDR3 region has 12 residues. In DNA, the CDR3 is TGTGCCAGCAGTTTAGCGGGAGTTGAGCAGTTCTTC. As protein: CASSLAGVEQFF.

The chain has TRBV19 and TRBJ1-1; D is uncertain. The CDR3 is 11 amino acids. From germline, CDR1 is LNHDA and CDR2 SQIVND (reference sequence). V lost 7 bases and J 7 bases, leaving 10 bases between the germline ends. The CDR3 region is CASTTWGEAFF. DNA for the CDR3: TGTGCCAGTACCACGTGGGGTGAAGCTTTCTTT.

This sequence joins TRBV7-9 and TRBJ2-7; D is unresolved. Looked up from germline, CDR1 is SEHNR and CDR2 is FQNEAQ (reference sequence). V lost 4 bases, J lost 0 bases, and 10 bases lay in between. CDR3 length equals 14 residues. DNA of the CDR3: TGTGCCAGCAGCTCTTACACCGGCTCCTACGAGCAGTACTTC. It codes for CASSSYTGSYEQYF.

This chain connects TRBV29-1 to TRBJ2-1; D gene uncertain. The germline CDR1 and CDR2 sequences are SQVTM and ANQGSEA. V dropped 1 base and J dropped 7 bases, with 17 bases sitting between them. The CDR3 length is 15 residues. The CDR3 coding sequence is TGCAGCGTTGAAGTAGGATCGAGTGACCCTAATGAGCAGTTCTTC. Encoded protein: CSVEVGSSDPNEQFF.

This clonotype appeared once. The rearrangement uses TRBV14 and TRBJ2-7; D gene uncertain. This CDR3 region has 13 residues. The ends were cut back, 2 bases at V and 1 base at J, with 6 bases in the middle. Germline assignment: CDR1 SGHDN and CDR2 FVKESK. The CDR3 is CASSQTNSYEQYF. The DNA for the CDR3 is TGTGCCAGCAGCCAAACCAATTCCTACGAGCAGTACTTC.

This chain uses TRBV10-3 with TRBJ2-7; a weak D match, TRBD2 (6 bases). CDR3 size: 15 residues. Trimming cost V 5 bases and J 7 bases, with 21 bases left between them. The germline V gene has CDR1 ENHRY and CDR2 SYGVKD. The CDR3 DNA reads TGTGCCATCAGTATACTGGGACGGGCGGAGGGAGAGCAGTACTTC. It yields the protein CAISILGRAEGEQYF.

The rearrangement joins TRBV20-1 to TRBJ1-5; D not certain. Per the germline V gene, CDR1 is DFQATT and CDR2 is SNEGSKA (reference sequence). The CDR3 contains 13 residues. V was trimmed by 1 base and J by 5 bases, leaving 9 bases between them. The CDR3 loop is CSARGRTDQPQHF. In DNA, the CDR3 is TGCAGTGCTAGAGGAAGGACCGATCAGCCCCAGCATTTT.

V usage is TRBV18 and J usage is TRBJ2-2, with D unclear. V was cut by 3 bases and J by 4 bases, with 6 bases left in between. Per the germline V gene, CDR1 is KGHSH and CDR2 is LQKENI. The CDR3 has 13 amino acids. This CDR3 is CASSPISTGELFF. In DNA form, the CDR3 reads TGTGCCAGCTCACCGATCAGCACCGGGGAGCTGTTTTTT.

The rearrangement joins TRBV28 to TRBJ2-3; D gene uncertain. Per the germline V gene, CDR1 is MDHEN and CDR2 is SYDVKM. CDR3 length: 12 amino acids. V lost 7 bases to trimming and J lost 4 bases, with 9 bases between them. CDR3 region: CASMLASDTQYF. The CDR3, as DNA: TGTGCCAGCATGTTAGCATCAGATACGCAGTATTTT.

The chain combines TRBV3-1 with TRBJ2-7; perhaps TRBD2 as D (5 bases). From germline, CDR1 is LGHDT and CDR2 YNNKEL (reference sequence). This CDR3 is 12 amino acids long. With 0 bases removed from V and 5 bases from J, the gap between germline ends came to 5 bases. The CDR3: CASSQEADEQYF. The CDR3 DNA reads as TGTGCCAGCAGCCAAGAAGCGGACGAGCAGTACTTC.

The rearrangement joins TRBV12-3 or TRBV12-4 to TRBJ2-2; TRBD1 matches 8 bases. The junction had 8 bases not matched to a gene; V was cut back by 10 bases and J by 1 base. The CDR3 is made up of 15 amino acids. DNA of the CDR3: TGTGCCACCCAGGGGGCAGGAGTGAACACCGGGGAGCTGTTTTTT. Its translation is CATQGAGVNTGELFF.

This chain joins TRBV19 and TRBJ2-3; D remains unclear. Germline V gene sequence: CDR1 LNHDA, CDR2 SQIVND (reference sequence). V was clipped by 1 base and J by 5 bases, with 4 bases between them. The CDR3 contains 12 residues. CDR3 loop: CASSIGLDTQYF. CDR3 bases: TGTGCCAGTAGTATAGGTTTAGATACGCAGTATTTT.

The chain links TRBV20-1 to TRBJ1-5; D is unresolved. V lost 0 bases and J lost 3, with 9 bases in between. There are 14 residues in the CDR3. Germline V gives CDR1 DFQATT, CDR2 SNEGSKA (reference sequence). The CDR3 DNA sequence: TGCAGTGCTAGAGATTCCACGAACAATCAGCCCCAGCATTTT. Residues: CSARDSTNNQPQHF.

The chain couples TRBV14 to TRBJ2-6; D gene uncertain. This CDR3 contains 17 residues. Germline loops: CDR1 SGHDN, CDR2 FVKESK. Between the trimmed V and J ends, which lost 1 base and 0 bases, there was a span of 10 bases. CDR3 sequence reads: CASSQAGPYSGANVLTF. The DNA for the CDR3 is TGTGCCAGCAGCCAAGCCGGCCCGTACTCTGGGGCCAACGTCCTGACTTTC.

The chain employs TRBV7-9 and TRBJ1-1; TRBD1 is a possible D gene (5 bases). Germline lookup yields CDR1 SEHNR and CDR2 FQNEAQ (reference sequence). The CDR3 has 17 amino acids. Trimming shortened V by 5 bases and J by 0 bases, and 19 bases separated the two germline ends. The CDR3 DNA follows: TGTGCCAGCAGCCCCTTTGGGGGGGTCTACATGAACACTGAAGCTTTCTTT. Protein sequence: CASSPFGGVYMNTEAFF.

The chain links TRBV4-2 to TRBJ1-1, with no clear D. The CDR3 is 15 amino acids. V lost 0 bases and J 1 base, leaving 9 bases between the germline ends. Germline loops: CDR1 LGHNA, CDR2 YNFKEQ. CDR3 coding DNA: TGTGCCAGCAGCCAAGATCTAGATCCGAACACTGAAGCTTTCTTT. It codes for CASSQDLDPNTEAFF.

This clonotype was seen a handful of times. The chain joins TRBV5-1 to TRBJ2-1; the D call may be TRBD1 or TRBD2 (6 bases each). The V gene lost 4 bases and the J gene lost 0 bases, with 11 bases spanning the gap. Looked up from germline, CDR1 is SGHRS and CDR2 is YFSETQ. The CDR3 spans 15 residues. The CDR3 DNA reads TGCGCCAGCAGCGAGAGGGGGGACTCCTACAATGAGCAGTTCTTC. Translation gives CASSERGDSYNEQFF.

J is TRBJ1-6 and V is TRBV15; the D gene is possibly TRBD1 (6 bases). The V and J ends lost 5 bases and 10 bases respectively, with 21 bases between them. The germline V gene encodes CDR1 LNHNV and CDR2 YYDKDF (reference sequence). The CDR3 runs to 16 residues. In DNA, the CDR3 is TGTGCCACCAGCCGAGGACCCCAGGGGTTAGAGTCACCCCTCCACTTT. Translating it yields CATSRGPQGLESPLHF.

The gene calls are TRBV28 and TRBJ1-1; TRBD1 is a possible D gene (5 bases). The ends were cut back, 2 bases at V and 4 bases at J, with 20 bases in the middle. Germline V gene data show CDR1 as MDHEN and CDR2 as SYDVKM. The CDR3 covers 17 residues. The CDR3 loop reads CASSLPRGAAGTTEAFF. DNA of the CDR3: TGTGCCAGCAGTTTACCTCGGGGTGCAGCTGGGACCACTGAAGCTTTCTTT.

The V call is TRBV7-9, the J call TRBJ2-2, with TRBD2 matching 8 bases. The CDR3 is 14 residues long. V lost 3 bases to trimming and J lost 7 bases; unmatched junction nucleotides: 4. The germline gives CDR1 SEHNR, CDR2 FQNEAQ (reference sequence). CDR3 DNA: TGTGCCAGCAGCTTGAGCGGGAGCGGCGGGGAGCTGTTTTTT. Translated, it gives CASSLSGSGGELFF.

The rearrangement links TRBV12-3 or TRBV12-4 to TRBJ1-1; D is uncertain. The CDR3 loop spans 12 amino acids. Trimming removed 3 bases from V and 6 bases from J, with 8 bases in between. CDR3 bases: TGTGCCAGCAGTTTCTTCGGCGCTGAAGCTTTCTTT. Its translation: CASSFFGAEAFF.

The genes are TRBV5-1 and TRBJ2-1, with 9 bases that match TRBD2. CDR1 and CDR2 (germline): SGHRS, YFSETQ. Trimming took 4 bases from V and 5 from J; bases not matched to a gene: 7. The CDR3 loop spans 15 amino acids. The CDR3, as DNA: TGCGCCAGCAGCCCTTTAGCGGGGGCAAACAATGAGCAGTTCTTC. Translation gives CASSPLAGANNEQFF.

The V gene is TRBV9, the J gene TRBJ1-2, with 11 bases matching TRBD1. Germline assignment: CDR1 SGDLS and CDR2 YYNGEE. V lost 3 bases to trimming and J lost 11 bases; unmatched junction nucleotides: 6. The CDR3 spans 13 residues. The CDR3 loop reads CASSEPGQGDYTF. DNA for the CDR3: TGTGCCAGCAGCGAACCGGGACAGGGGGATTACACCTTC.

This chain's CDR3 is CSVDLSGGDYGYTF. In DNA, the CDR3 is TGCAGCGTTGATTTATCTGGGGGAGACTATGGCTACACCTTC. The rearrangement uses TRBV29-1 and TRBJ1-2; possibly TRBD1 for D (5 bases). This CDR3 has 14 residues. Germline CDR1 SQVTM, CDR2 ANQGSEA. V shed 3 bases and J shed 3 bases, with 14 bases lying between them.

J is TRBJ1-1 and V is TRBV2; D is uncertain. The CDR3 runs 13 residues. V lost 7 bases, J lost 4 bases, and 13 bases lay in between. From germline, CDR1 is SNHLY and CDR2 FYNNEI. The CDR3 loop is CASTRFITTEAFF. As DNA, the CDR3 is TGTGCCAGCACCAGATTCATAACCACTGAAGCTTTCTTT.